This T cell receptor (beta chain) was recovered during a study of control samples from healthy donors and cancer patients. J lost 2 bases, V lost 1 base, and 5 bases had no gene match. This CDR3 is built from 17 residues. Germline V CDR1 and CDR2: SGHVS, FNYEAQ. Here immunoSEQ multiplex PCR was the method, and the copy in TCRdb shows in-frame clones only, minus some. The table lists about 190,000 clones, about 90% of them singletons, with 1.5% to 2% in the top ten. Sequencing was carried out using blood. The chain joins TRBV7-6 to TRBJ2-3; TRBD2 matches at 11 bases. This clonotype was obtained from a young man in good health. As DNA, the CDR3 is TGTGCCAGCAGCTTAGAGTCTAGCGGGGGGTTCACAGATACGCAGTATTTT. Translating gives CASSLESSGGFTDTQYF.